This T cell receptor beta chain was found in a study of blood T cell repertoires in COVID-19. The CDR3 spans 16 residues. Germline-derived CDR1 and CDR2 are SGHDN and FVKESK. Trimming took off 1 base at V and 2 bases at J, with 14 bases between the two ends. Methods used by the authors: Cell counts per sample came from amplifying reference gene primers. The data were produced by immunoSEQ multiplex PCR, yet TCRdb's version contains in-frame clones alone and is incomplete. The V and J calls and clone size are taken from that table; D and trimming were inferred from the DNA. The profile shows around 99,000 clones, 80% to 90% of them singletons.

This chain joins TRBV14 and TRBJ1-2; D ambiguous. Sample: peripheral blood. The clonotype originates from a man aged 35 to 55 with active or convalescent COVID-19. CDR3 DNA sequence: TGTGCCAGCAGCCAAGGGTGGCAGGTTGAAAACTATGGCTACACCTTC. It codes for CASSQGWQVENYGYTF.